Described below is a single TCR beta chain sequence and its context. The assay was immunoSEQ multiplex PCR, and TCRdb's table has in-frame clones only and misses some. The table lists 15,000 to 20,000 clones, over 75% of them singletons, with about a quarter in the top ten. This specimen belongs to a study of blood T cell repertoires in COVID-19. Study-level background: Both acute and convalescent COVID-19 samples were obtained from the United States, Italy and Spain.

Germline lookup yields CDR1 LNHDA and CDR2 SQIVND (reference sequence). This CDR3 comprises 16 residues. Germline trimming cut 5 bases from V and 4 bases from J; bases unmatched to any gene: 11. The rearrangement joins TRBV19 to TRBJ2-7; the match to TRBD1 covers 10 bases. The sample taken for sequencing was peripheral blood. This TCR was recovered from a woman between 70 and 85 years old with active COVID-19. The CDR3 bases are TGTGCCAGTAGTGGACCGACAGGGGGCAGGGGTTACGAGCAGTACTTC. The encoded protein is CASSGPTGGRGYEQYF.